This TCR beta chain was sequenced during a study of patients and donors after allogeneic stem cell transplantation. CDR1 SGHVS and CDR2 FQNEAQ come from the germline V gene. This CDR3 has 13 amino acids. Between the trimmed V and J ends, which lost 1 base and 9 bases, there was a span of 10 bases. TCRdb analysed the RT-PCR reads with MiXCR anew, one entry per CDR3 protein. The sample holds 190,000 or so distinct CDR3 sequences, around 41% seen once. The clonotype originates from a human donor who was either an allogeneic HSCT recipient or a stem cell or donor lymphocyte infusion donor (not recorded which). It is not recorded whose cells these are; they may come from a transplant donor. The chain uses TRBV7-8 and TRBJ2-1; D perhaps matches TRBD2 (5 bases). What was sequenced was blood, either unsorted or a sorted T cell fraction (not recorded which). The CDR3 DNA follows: TGTGCCAGCAGCTTAGAATGGGAGTTTGAGCAGTTCTTC. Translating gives CASSLEWEFEQFF.